These 22 T cell receptor beta chains originate from one sample sequenced in a study of long-term antiretroviral therapy in people with HIV. Assay version v3.0 of immunoSEQ was used, and it was run at survey level. Measured with immunoSEQ multiplex PCR; TCRdb has only the in-frame clones, and not every one. The sample contains roughly 14,000 clones, 77% of which appear only once. Sequenced material: unsorted PBMCs, taken 1.3 years before starting antiretroviral therapy. The origin of the receptors is a man between 40 and 49 years old with HIV.

The V gene is TRBV18, the J gene TRBJ1-1, with 8 bases fitting TRBD1. V lost 3 bases, J lost 6 bases, and 3 bases stayed unmatched. Germline CDR1 is KGHSH and CDR2 is LQKENI. The CDR3 runs 13 residues. Written as DNA, the CDR3 is TGTGCCAGCTCACCTCAACAGGGGGCTGAAGCTTTCTTT. Protein: CASSPQQGAEAFF.

The chain employs TRBV19 and TRBJ2-1; a possible D gene is TRBD2 (6 bases). Trimming took off 3 bases at V and 9 bases at J, with 18 bases between the two ends. The CDR3 runs to 15 residues. CDR1 is LNHDA, CDR2 SQIVND, per germline (reference sequence). The CDR3 spells CASSIGTRDWSEQFF. Here the CDR3 DNA reads TGTGCCAGTAGTATTGGGACGAGGGACTGGAGTGAGCAGTTCTTC.

V is TRBV30 and J is TRBJ1-4, with 10 bases identical to TRBD1. The CDR3 runs 14 residues. After removal of 2 bases from V and 6 bases from J, the junction contained 3 bases not matched to a gene. Germline V gene lookup returns CDR1 GTSNPN and CDR2 SVGIG (reference sequence). The CDR3 protein is CAWSRQGAYEKLFF. The CDR3 nucleotides are TGTGCCTGGAGTCGACAGGGGGCATATGAAAAACTGTTTTTT.

The chain employs TRBV11-2 and TRBJ1-5; no clear D. V was clipped by 5 bases and J by 7 bases, with 18 bases between them. This CDR3 spans 15 amino acids. The V gene's germline CDR1 is SGHAT and CDR2 FQNNGV. The CDR3 reads CASSPEDGLSQPQHF. CDR3 bases: TGTGCCAGCAGCCCTGAGGACGGGTTAAGCCAGCCCCAGCATTTT.

CDR3 loop: CASSFPGRASGEQFF. The CDR3 bases are TGTGCCAGCAGCTTTCCTGGCAGGGCGTCGGGTGAGCAGTTCTTC. V usage is TRBV5-6 and J usage is TRBJ2-1; a possible D gene is TRBD1 (5 bases). In germline, CDR1 is SGHDT, CDR2 YYEEEE. V shed 2 bases and J shed 9 bases, with 18 bases lying between them. This CDR3 region has 15 residues.

The rearrangement links TRBV6-1 to TRBJ1-2, with a weak D call TRBD1 (6 bases). This CDR3 region has 13 residues. Looked up from germline, CDR1 is MNHNS and CDR2 is SASEGT. V lost 5 bases and J lost 2, with 9 bases in between. The CDR3 spells CASSLGANYGYTF. In DNA form, the CDR3 reads TGTGCCAGCAGTTTGGGGGCAAACTATGGCTACACCTTC.

The CDR3 loop is CAITSDYTGELFF. The CDR3 DNA is TGTGCCATTACTAGCGATTATACCGGGGAGCTGTTTTTT. The chain couples TRBV10-3 to TRBJ2-2; 7 positions agree with TRBD2. Unmatched junction bases numbered 6, after V lost 9 bases and J lost 5 bases. This CDR3 has 13 amino acids. Germline assignment: CDR1 ENHRY and CDR2 SYGVKD.

The chain combines TRBV18 with TRBJ2-5; TRBD1 matches at 8 bases. This CDR3 has 19 residues. V trimming: 1 base; J trimming: 0 bases; junction bases outside the gene matches: 13. Germline CDR1 and CDR2: KGHSH and LQKENI. The CDR3 region is CASSPLAWDRRKYQETQYF. Here the CDR3 DNA reads TGTGCCAGCTCACCACTGGCTTGGGACAGGAGAAAGTACCAAGAGACCCAGTACTTC.

This chain connects TRBV9 to TRBJ2-1; D unclear. Trimming pared 4 bases from V and 3 bases from J, leaving 5 bases between. Germline V gene lookup returns CDR1 SGDLS and CDR2 YYNGEE. This CDR3 is 12 amino acids long. CDR3 sequence (DNA): TGTGCCAGCAGCCCGAACTACAATGAGCAGTTCTTC. Translated, it gives CASSPNYNEQFF.

The chain has TRBV10-3 and TRBJ2-2; TRBD2 agrees at 9 bases. There are 15 residues in the CDR3. J lost 6 bases, V lost 6 bases, and 8 bases had no gene match. Germline-derived CDR1 and CDR2 are ENHRY and SYGVKD. The CDR3 DNA reads TGTGCCATCAGGTCAGCGGGGGGCACGGCCGGGGAGCTGTTTTTT. Amino acids: CAIRSAGGTAGELFF.

The rearrangement uses TRBV2 and TRBJ2-2, with 7 nucleotides matching TRBD2. Germline V CDR1 and CDR2: SNHLY, FYNNEI. This CDR3 has 12 amino acids. The V segment lost 7 bases and the J segment 6 bases; nucleotides outside the gene matches: 2. The chain's CDR3 is CASTLAAGELFF. As DNA, the CDR3 is TGTGCCAGCACCCTAGCGGCCGGGGAGCTGTTTTTT.

The chain carries TRBV9 and TRBJ1-2; TRBD1 matches at 7 bases. The CDR3 is 15 amino acids. CDR1 SGDLS and CDR2 YYNGEE come from the germline V gene. Trimming at V came to 0 bases and at J to 2 bases, leaving 4 bases not matched to a gene. For the CDR3, the DNA is TGTGCCAGCAGCGTAGGACAGGGTTGGAACTATGGCTACACCTTC. Translating it yields CASSVGQGWNYGYTF.

The chain combines TRBV7-6 with TRBJ2-2; the D gene is possibly TRBD1 (6 bases). V was clipped by 2 bases and J by 1 base, with 11 bases between them. Germline lookup yields CDR1 SGHVS and CDR2 FNYEAQ. The CDR3 extends over 16 amino acids. CDR3 amino acids: CASSLWAGENTGELFF. In DNA form, the CDR3 reads TGTGCCAGCAGCTTATGGGCAGGGGAGAACACCGGGGAGCTGTTTTTT.

V usage is TRBV29-1 and J usage is TRBJ1-3; the D is unclear. The CDR3 length is 13 residues. Germline assignment: CDR1 SQVTM and CDR2 ANQGSEA. V was clipped by 3 bases and J by 1 base, with 7 bases between them. The CDR3 loop reads CSVDYDSGNTIYF. The CDR3 DNA is TGCAGCGTTGATTACGATTCTGGAAACACCATATATTTT.

J is TRBJ2-1 and V is TRBV5-6, with a weak D call TRBD1 (6 bases). Trimming removed 3 bases at V and 8 bases at J, with 15 bases between. The CDR3 spans 14 residues. Germline CDR1 is SGHDT and CDR2 is YYEEEE. The CDR3 reads CASSSGAWGDEQFF. The CDR3 DNA sequence: TGTGCCAGCAGCTCAGGGGCGTGGGGCGATGAGCAGTTCTTC.

This sequence joins TRBV6-5 and TRBJ1-6; tentatively, D is TRBD1 (5 bases). The V end lost 4 bases, the J end lost 0 bases, and 10 bases lay between the germline ends. The CDR3 contains 16 residues. Germline values: CDR1 MNHEY, CDR2 SVGAGI. The CDR3: CASSFRQTSYNSPLHF. The CDR3 coding sequence is TGTGCCAGCAGTTTTCGACAGACCTCCTATAATTCACCCCTCCACTTT.

The V and J genes are TRBV27 and TRBJ1-1; D remains unclear. Germline lookup yields CDR1 MNHEY and CDR2 SMNVEV (reference sequence). The CDR3 is 16 residues long. V was trimmed by 0 bases and J by 0 bases, leaving 11 bases between them. The CDR3 here is CASSLSTTRLNTEAFF. CDR3 DNA sequence: TGTGCCAGCAGTTTATCGACGACAAGGTTGAACACTGAAGCTTTCTTT.

V gene TRBV18 combines with J gene TRBJ1-6; TRBD1 might be the D (6 bases). CDR1 and CDR2 (germline): KGHSH, LQKENI. Trimming shortened V by 4 bases and J by 7 bases, and 14 bases separated the two germline ends. The CDR3 consists of 15 residues. The CDR3 DNA follows: TGTGCCAGCTCACTACTCCGGGACATCAATTCACCCCTCCACTTT. This codes for CASSLLRDINSPLHF.

V is TRBV10-1 and J is TRBJ1-2, with D perhaps matching TRBD1 (6 bases). Germline lookup yields CDR1 WNHNN and CDR2 SYGVQD (reference sequence). The CDR3 is made up of 14 amino acids. Trimming stripped 4 bases from V and 6 bases from J, with 15 bases between. The CDR3 reads CASSGNRVSNGYTF. CDR3 in DNA: TGCGCCAGCAGTGGAAACAGGGTAAGTAATGGCTACACCTTC.

This rearrangement joins TRBV27 to TRBJ2-2; D may correspond to TRBD1 or TRBD2 (5 bases each). The CDR3 loop spans 14 amino acids. Germline CDR1 and CDR2: MNHEY and SMNVEV (reference sequence). V was shortened by 4 bases and J by 7 bases, with 13 bases between the two germline ends. The CDR3 DNA reads TGTGCCAGCAGTTCCCGGGACGCAGACGGGGAGCTGTTTTTT. Residues: CASSSRDADGELFF.

V and J are TRBV5-1 and TRBJ1-2; no reliable D call. The CDR3 runs to 14 residues. Germline V lookup: CDR1 SGHRS, CDR2 YFSETQ. V was pared by 0 bases and J by 7 bases, with 13 bases between. The CDR3 is CASSLAAVESGYTF. Here the CDR3 DNA reads TGCGCCAGCAGCTTGGCCGCGGTAGAATCTGGCTACACCTTC.

The chain links TRBV7-9 to TRBJ2-5; D is perhaps TRBD2 (5 bases). The CDR3 is 13 residues long. The ends were cut back, 5 bases at V and 7 bases at J, with 14 bases in the middle. Germline V CDR1 and CDR2: SEHNR, FQNEAQ (reference sequence). The CDR3 reads CASSLSGGGTQYF. The CDR3 DNA sequence: TGTGCCAGCAGCCTAAGCGGAGGTGGGACCCAGTACTTC.